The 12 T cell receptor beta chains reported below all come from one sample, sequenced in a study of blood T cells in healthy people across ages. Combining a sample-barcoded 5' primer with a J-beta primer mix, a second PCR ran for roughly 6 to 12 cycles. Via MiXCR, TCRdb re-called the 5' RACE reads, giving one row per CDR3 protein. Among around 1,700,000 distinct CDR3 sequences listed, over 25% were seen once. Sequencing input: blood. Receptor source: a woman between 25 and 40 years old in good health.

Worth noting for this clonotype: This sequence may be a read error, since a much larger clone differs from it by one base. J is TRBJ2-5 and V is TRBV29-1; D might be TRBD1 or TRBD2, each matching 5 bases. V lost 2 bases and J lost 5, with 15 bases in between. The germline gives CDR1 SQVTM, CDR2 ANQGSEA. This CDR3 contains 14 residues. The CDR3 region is CSVEPRGGVETQYF. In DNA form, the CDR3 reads TGCAGCGTTGAACCACGGGGCGGAGTGGAGACCCAGTACTTC.

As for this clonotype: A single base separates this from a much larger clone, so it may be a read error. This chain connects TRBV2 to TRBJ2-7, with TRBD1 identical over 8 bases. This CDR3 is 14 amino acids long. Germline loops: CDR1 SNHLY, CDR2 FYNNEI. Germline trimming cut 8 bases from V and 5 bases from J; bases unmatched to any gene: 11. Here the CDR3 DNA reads TGTGCCAGCCAGGACAGGGAAGAATTAAACGAGCAGTACTTC. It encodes CASQDREELNEQYF.

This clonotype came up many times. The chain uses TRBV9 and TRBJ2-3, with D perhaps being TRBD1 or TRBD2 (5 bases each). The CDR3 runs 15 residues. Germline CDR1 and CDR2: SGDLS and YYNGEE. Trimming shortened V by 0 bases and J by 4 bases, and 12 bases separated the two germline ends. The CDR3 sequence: CASSVELGAADTQYF. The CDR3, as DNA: TGTGCCAGCAGCGTAGAACTAGGGGCAGCAGATACGCAGTATTTT.

The CDR3 is CASGPDRGNEQFF. DNA of the CDR3: TGTGCTAGTGGTCCGGACAGGGGCAATGAGCAGTTCTTC. The genes are TRBV12-5 and TRBJ2-1; TRBD1 matches at 9 bases. CDR3 length: 13 residues. The V gene end was trimmed by 5 bases and the J gene end by 6 bases; junction bases not matched to a gene: 2. CDR1 and CDR2 from the germline V gene are LGHNT and FRNRAP.

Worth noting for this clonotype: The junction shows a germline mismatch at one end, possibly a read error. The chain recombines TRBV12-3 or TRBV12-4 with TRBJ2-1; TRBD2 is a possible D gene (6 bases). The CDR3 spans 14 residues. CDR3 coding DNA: TGTGCCAGCATTTCGGGGCTAGCGTACAGTGAGCAGTTCTTC. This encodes CASISGLAYSEQFF.

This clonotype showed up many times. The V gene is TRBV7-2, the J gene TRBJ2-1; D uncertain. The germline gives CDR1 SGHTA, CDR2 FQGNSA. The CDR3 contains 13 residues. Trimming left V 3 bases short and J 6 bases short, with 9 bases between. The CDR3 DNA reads TGTGCCAGCAGCTTTGAACTACCCAATGAGCAGTTCTTC. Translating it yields CASSFELPNEQFF.

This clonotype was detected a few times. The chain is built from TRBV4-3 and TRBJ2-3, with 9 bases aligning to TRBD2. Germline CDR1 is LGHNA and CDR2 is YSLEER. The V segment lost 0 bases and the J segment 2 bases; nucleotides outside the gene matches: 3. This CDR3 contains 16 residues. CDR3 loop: CASSQEEREATDTQYF. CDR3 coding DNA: TGCGCCAGCAGCCAAGAGGAGCGGGAGGCCACAGATACGCAGTATTTT.

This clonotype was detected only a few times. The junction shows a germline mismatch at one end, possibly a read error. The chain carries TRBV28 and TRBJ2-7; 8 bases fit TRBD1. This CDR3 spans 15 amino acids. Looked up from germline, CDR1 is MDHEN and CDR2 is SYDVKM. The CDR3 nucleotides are TGTGCCGGCAGTAACCAGGGGGCTGTATCCTACGAGCAGTACTTC. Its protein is CAGSNQGAVSYEQYF.

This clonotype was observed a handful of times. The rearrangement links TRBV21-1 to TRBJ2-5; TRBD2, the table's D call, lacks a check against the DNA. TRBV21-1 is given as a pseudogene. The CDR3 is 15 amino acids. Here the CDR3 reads CASSSTSGKLETQYF. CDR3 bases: TGTGCCAGCAGCAGTACTAGCGGGAAACTAGAGACCCAGTACTTC.

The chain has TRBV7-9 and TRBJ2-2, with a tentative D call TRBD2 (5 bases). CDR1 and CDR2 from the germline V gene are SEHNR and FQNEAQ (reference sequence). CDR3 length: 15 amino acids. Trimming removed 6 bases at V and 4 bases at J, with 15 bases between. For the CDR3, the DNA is TGTGCCAGCAGGAATCCGAGGGTTAGCACCGGGGAGCTGTTTTTT. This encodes CASRNPRVSTGELFF.

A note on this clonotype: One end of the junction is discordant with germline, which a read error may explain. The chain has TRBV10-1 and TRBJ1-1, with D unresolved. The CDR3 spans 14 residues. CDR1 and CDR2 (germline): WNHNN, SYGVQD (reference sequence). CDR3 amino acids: CVSSESSLNTEAFF. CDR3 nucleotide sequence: TGCGTCAGCAGTGAATCCAGCCTGAACACTGAAGCTTTCTTT.

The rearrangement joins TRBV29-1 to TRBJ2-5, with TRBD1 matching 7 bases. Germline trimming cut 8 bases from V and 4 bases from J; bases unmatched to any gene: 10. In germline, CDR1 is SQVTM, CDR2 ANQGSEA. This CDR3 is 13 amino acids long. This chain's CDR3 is CSHYPSGGETQYF. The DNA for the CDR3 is TGCAGCCACTACCCGTCAGGGGGAGAGACCCAGTACTTC.